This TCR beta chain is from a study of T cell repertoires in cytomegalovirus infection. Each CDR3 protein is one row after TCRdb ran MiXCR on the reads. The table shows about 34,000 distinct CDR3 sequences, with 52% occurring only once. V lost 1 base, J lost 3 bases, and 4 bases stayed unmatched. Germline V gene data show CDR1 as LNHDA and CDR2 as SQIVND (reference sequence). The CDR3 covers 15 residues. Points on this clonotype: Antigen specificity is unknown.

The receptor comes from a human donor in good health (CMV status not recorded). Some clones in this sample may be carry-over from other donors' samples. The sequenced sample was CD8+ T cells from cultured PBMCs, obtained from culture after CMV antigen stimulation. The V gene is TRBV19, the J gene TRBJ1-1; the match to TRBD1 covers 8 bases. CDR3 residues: CASSIVQGVDTEAFF. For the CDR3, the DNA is TGTGCCAGTAGTATAGTACAGGGGGTCGACACTGAAGCTTTCTTT. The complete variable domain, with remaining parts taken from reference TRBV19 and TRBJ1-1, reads DGGITQSPKYLFRKEGQNVTLSCEQNLNHDAMYWYRQDPGQGLRLIYYSQIVNDFQKGDIAEGYSVSREKKESFPLTVTSAQKNPTAFYLCASSIVQGVDTEAFFGQGTRLTVV.